Shown below are 2 T cell receptor beta chains from a single sample sequenced in a study of control samples from healthy donors and cancer patients. This table comes from immunoSEQ multiplex PCR, and its TCRdb copy is limited to in-frame clones, with some not included. Seen here are some 71,000 clones, roughly 90% observed once, and the top ten hold around 5.1%. The sequenced material came from PBMCs. All receptors come from a man aged 55-75 years with colorectal cancer.

The chain uses TRBV9 and TRBJ1-4, with 11 nucleotides matching TRBD1. Looked up from germline, CDR1 is SGDLS and CDR2 is YYNGEE. The CDR3 has 16 residues. With V trimmed by 0 bases and J by 2 bases, 0 bases remained unmatched. The CDR3 here is CASSVGTGGTNEKLFF. The CDR3 DNA follows: TGTGCCAGCAGCGTAGGGACAGGGGGCACTAATGAAAAACTGTTTTTT.

The chain is built from TRBV11-2 and TRBJ1-3; 9 positions match TRBD1. Trimming removed 5 bases from V and 0 bases from J; junction bases left unmatched: 5. Germline CDR1 SGHAT, CDR2 FQNNGV. The CDR3 is made up of 16 amino acids. CDR3 nucleotides: TGTGCCAGCAGCGCTGGACAGGGGCACTCTGGAAACACCATATATTTT. Its translation is CASSAGQGHSGNTIYF.